Each of the 19 T cell receptor beta chains below was sequenced from the same sample in a study of technical replicates of blood from a few donors. The repertoire was sequenced with immunoSEQ multiplex PCR; TCRdb's copy has only in-frame clones and lacks some. The table lists 60,000 or so clones, about 83% of them singletons. Sequenced: PBMCs. Receptor source: a human donor in good health. Some clones in this sample may be carry-over from other donors' samples.

This chain uses TRBV2 with TRBJ2-7, with no clear D. V shed 6 bases and J shed 3 bases, with 12 bases lying between them. This CDR3 has 13 amino acids. Germline-derived CDR1 and CDR2 are SNHLY and FYNNEI. The CDR3 sequence: CASRARINYEQYF. CDR3 in DNA: TGTGCCAGCAGGGCCAGGATTAACTACGAGCAGTACTTC.

This chain joins TRBV19 and TRBJ2-5; perhaps TRBD1 as D (6 bases). The V end was cut by 5 bases, the J end by 3 bases, with 10 bases between. CDR1 and CDR2 from the germline V gene are LNHDA and SQIVND (reference sequence). There are 13 residues in the CDR3. The CDR3 bases are TGTGCCAGTAGTTCACAGGGAGAAGAGACCCAGTACTTC. As protein: CASSSQGEETQYF.

This clone turned up a few times. The genes are TRBV19 and TRBJ1-1, with D maybe TRBD1 (5 bases). Trimming removed 3 bases at V and 5 bases at J, with 13 bases between. CDR1 and CDR2 from the germline V gene are LNHDA and SQIVND (reference sequence). The length of the CDR3 is 14 residues. CDR3 sequence (DNA): TGTGCCAGTAGTATCTTCTCGGGGGTAACTGAAGCTTTCTTT. This codes for CASSIFSGVTEAFF.

The gene calls are TRBV11-1 and TRBJ2-5, with D tentatively TRBD1 (6 bases). Germline-derived CDR1 and CDR2 are SGHAT and FQDESV (reference sequence). V was clipped by 5 bases and J by 3 bases, with 10 bases between them. This CDR3 region has 13 residues. The CDR3 region is CASSPDRKETQYF. The CDR3 DNA reads as TGTGCCAGCAGCCCGGACAGAAAAGAGACCCAGTACTTC. Looking up the rest from reference TRBV11-1 and TRBJ2-5 gives the full variable domain: EAEVAQSPRYKITEKSQAVAFWCDPISGHATLYWYRQILGQGPELLVQFQDESVVDDSQLPKDRFSAERLKGVDSTLKIQPAELGDSAMYLCASSPDRKETQYFGPGTRLLVL.

V is TRBV2 and J is TRBJ2-1; 8 nucleotides align to TRBD2. V lost 5 bases to trimming and J lost 2 bases; unmatched junction nucleotides: 5. This CDR3 region has 15 residues. CDR1 is SNHLY and CDR2 is FYNNEI in the germline V gene. CDR3: CASSPAGGPYNEQFF. CDR3 nucleotide sequence: TGTGCCAGCAGTCCGGCGGGGGGACCCTACAATGAGCAGTTCTTC.

This chain joins TRBV7-9 and TRBJ2-7; a weak D match, TRBD1 (6 bases). CDR3 length equals 14 residues. Germline CDR1 SEHNR, CDR2 FQNEAQ (reference sequence). V was clipped by 6 bases and J by 7 bases, with 19 bases between them. The CDR3 loop reads CASSTGTSFGEQYF. The DNA for the CDR3 is TGTGCCAGCAGTACCGGGACAAGTTTTGGGGAGCAGTACTTC.

There are a few counts of this clone. This sequence joins TRBV30 and TRBJ2-3; possible D gene TRBD2, 6 bases. Germline values: CDR1 GTSNPN, CDR2 SVGIG (reference sequence). The V and J ends lost 2 bases and 10 bases respectively, with 16 bases between them. The CDR3 is made up of 13 amino acids. The CDR3 sequence: CAWSSSRLVSQYF. CDR3 nucleotide sequence: TGTGCCTGGAGTTCCTCCCGACTAGTTTCGCAGTATTTT. The full variable domain, its missing parts supplied by reference TRBV30 and TRBJ2-3, is SQTIHQWPATLVQPVGSPLSLECTVEGTSNPNLYWYRQAAGRGLQLLFYSVGIGQISSEVPQNLSASRPQDRQFILSSKKLLLSDSGFYLCAWSSSRLVSQYFGPGTRLTVL.

V is TRBV20-1 and J is TRBJ2-7; D gene unclear. The ends were cut back, 0 bases at V and 5 bases at J, with 5 bases in the middle. Germline-derived CDR1 and CDR2 are DFQATT and SNEGSKA (reference sequence). This CDR3 is 11 amino acids long. The CDR3 loop reads CSAREEHEQYF. The CDR3 bases are TGCAGTGCTAGAGAGGAGCACGAGCAGTACTTC.

This chain joins TRBV7-2 and TRBJ2-5; TRBD2 agrees at 8 bases. J lost 7 bases, V lost 5 bases, and 12 bases had no gene match. This CDR3 spans 15 amino acids. CDR1 and CDR2 (germline): SGHTA, FQGNSA. CDR3 coding DNA: TGTGCCAGCAGCCAGAGCCTAGCGGGCGGACGGACCCAGTACTTC. The encoded protein is CASSQSLAGGRTQYF.

The rearrangement uses TRBV7-3 and TRBJ1-1, with D possibly TRBD1 on 5 matching bases. This CDR3 is built from 13 residues. The V and J ends lost 4 bases and 5 bases respectively, with 11 bases between them. Per the germline V gene, CDR1 is SGHTA and CDR2 is FQGTGA. The CDR3 region has the DNA TGTGCCAGCAGCTCCGACAAGGGGACTGAAGCTTTCTTT. This gives the protein CASSSDKGTEAFF.

This sequence joins TRBV11-2 and TRBJ1-2; D is uncertain. The CDR3 is 13 residues long. The germline V gene encodes CDR1 SGHAT and CDR2 FQNNGV. V shed 1 base and J shed 4 bases, with 7 bases lying between them. The CDR3 loop is CASSLGVSYGYTF. In DNA form, the CDR3 reads TGTGCCAGCAGCTTAGGTGTTAGCTATGGCTACACCTTC.

V is TRBV19 and J is TRBJ1-3; 7 positions agree with TRBD1. CDR3 length equals 17 residues. The junction had 13 bases not matched to a gene; V was cut back by 6 bases and J by 2 bases. CDR1 and CDR2 (germline): LNHDA, SQIVND (reference sequence). The DNA of the CDR3 is TGTGCCAGTAGGAAGGGGAGAACAGGGGCCACTGGAAACACCATATATTTT. Amino acid sequence: CASRKGRTGATGNTIYF. Full variable domain (rest looked up from reference TRBV19 and TRBJ1-3): DGGITQSPKYLFRKEGQNVTLSCEQNLNHDAMYWYRQDPGQGLRLIYYSQIVNDFQKGDIAEGYSVSREKKESFPLTVTSAQKNPTAFYLCASRKGRTGATGNTIYFGEGSWLTVV.

This chain links TRBV12-1 with TRBJ2-3; TRBD2, as called in the table, went unchecked against the DNA. TRBV12-1 is listed as a pseudogene. CDR3 length: 16 residues. CDR3 DNA sequence: TGTGCCAGCAGCTGGCCGCGGCGCGGCCTCACAGATACGCAGTATTTT. It specifies CASSWPRRGLTDTQYF.

The chain employs TRBV5-6 and TRBJ2-1; 13 bases match TRBD2. This CDR3 contains 17 residues. Germline assignment: CDR1 SGHDT and CDR2 YYEEEE. V shed 2 bases, J shed 5 bases, and the junction held 7 bases outside the gene matches. In nucleotides, the CDR3 is TGTGCCAGCAGCTTTAGACTAGCGGGGGGTTCGGACAATGAGCAGTTCTTC. Amino acids: CASSFRLAGGSDNEQFF.

V is TRBV29-1 and J is TRBJ2-5, with D possibly being TRBD2 (6 bases). Per germline, CDR1 SQVTM and CDR2 ANQGSEA. This CDR3 has 13 amino acids. Trimming left V 6 bases short and J 3 bases short, with 14 bases between. CDR3 sequence: CSVGVGGEETQYF. The CDR3, as DNA: TGCAGCGTCGGCGTGGGCGGGGAAGAGACCCAGTACTTC.

J is TRBJ2-3 and V is TRBV7-9, with 8 bases fitting TRBD2. The CDR3 contains 14 residues. Germline V gene sequence: CDR1 SEHNR, CDR2 FQNEAQ (reference sequence). The J segment lost 1 base and the V segment lost 6 bases, leaving 3 bases of the junction unmatched. For the CDR3, the DNA is TGTGCCAGCAGTAACGGGAGGGGCACAGATACGCAGTATTTT. Protein product: CASSNGRGTDTQYF.

The chain carries TRBV10-3 and TRBJ2-3; 12 nucleotides align to TRBD2. The ends lost 2 bases at V and 6 bases at J; junction bases unmatched: 6. In germline, CDR1 is ENHRY, CDR2 SYGVKD. The CDR3 length is 16 residues. CDR3 region: CAISEGLAGGLDTQYF. Here the CDR3 DNA reads TGTGCCATCAGTGAGGGGCTAGCGGGAGGGCTGGATACGCAGTATTTT.

J is TRBJ2-6 and V is TRBV6-5; D ambiguous. Per the germline V gene, CDR1 is MNHEY and CDR2 is SVGAGI. This CDR3 is 14 amino acids long. V dropped 2 bases and J dropped 2 bases, with 4 bases sitting between them. CDR3 protein: CASSYDTGANVLTF. The CDR3 DNA is TGTGCCAGCAGTTACGACACTGGGGCCAACGTCCTGACTTTC.

This clone was picked up one time. The chain is built from TRBV2 and TRBJ2-7, with TRBD1 matching 7 bases. Germline V gives CDR1 SNHLY, CDR2 FYNNEI. V lost 2 bases and J lost 6; bases outside the gene matches: 4. There are 13 residues in the CDR3. The chain's CDR3 is CASSELAGGEQYF. The CDR3 DNA sequence: TGTGCCAGCAGTGAACTGGCAGGGGGCGAGCAGTACTTC.